This is a list of T cell receptor beta chains from one sample in a study of cytomegalovirus exposure and HLA in healthy donors. Produced via immunoSEQ multiplex PCR; TCRdb's table is partial and in-frame only. The table shows fewer than 150,000 clones, with around 76% occurring only once. The sequencing sample was made of PBMCs. These receptors were collected from a man younger than 30 in good health and CMV-seronegative. Both conserved end residues are trimmed from each CDR3. A D gene is named only where the DNA matches it firmly.

v_gene	j_gene	d_gene	CDR3aa
TRBV28	TRBJ1-2	NA	ASIPATVRLRGYT
TRBV6-6	TRBJ2-7	TRBD1	ASSKPTGGTYEQY
TRBV27	TRBJ2-7	TRBD1	ASSLKGATYEQY
TRBV5-1	TRBJ2-2	NA	ASSDGQNTGELF
TRBV5-1	TRBJ1-1	NA	ASSLERADSTEAF
TRBV7-6	TRBJ1-1	TRBD1	ASSSIQGQVGTEAF
TRBV27	TRBJ1-5	TRBD1	ASSAGQVANQPQH
TRBV18	TRBJ2-2	NA	ASSPPNPGVGPGELF
TRBV28	TRBJ2-1	NA	ASSSSRSNEQF
TRBV5-4	TRBJ2-2	TRBD1	ASSLGQGAAGELF
TRBV30	TRBJ1-6	NA	AWSPQVNSPLH
TRBV6-4	TRBJ2-1	TRBD2	ASSDSGLGREGLNNEQF
TRBV6-5	TRBJ2-1	TRBD2	ASSPPGGGGNEQF
TRBV2	TRBJ1-1	TRBD1	ASSRDRGGRGEAF
TRBV7-9	TRBJ2-5	NA	ASSVGGLQETQY
TRBV6-6	TRBJ1-4	TRBD1	ASSGNRGPIEKLF
TRBV5-5	TRBJ2-1	NA	ASSLGIGGLSEQF
TRBV18	TRBJ2-1	TRBD2	ASRASGGDNEQF
TRBV7-8	TRBJ1-4	NA	ASSPAGGWTNEKLF
TRBV6-5	TRBJ2-1	TRBD2	ASSYTGTSGIGEF
TRBV18	TRBJ1-2	TRBD1	ASSPPPGTVDGYT
TRBV6-1	TRBJ2-6	TRBD1	ASSEDRGRSGANVLT
TRBV14	TRBJ1-2	NA	ASSQDRGYGYT
TRBV6-5	TRBJ1-5	TRBD1	ASRQGANPLSPQH
TRBV18	TRBJ2-2	NA	ASSPLSKRPGELF
TRBV2	TRBJ2-1	NA	ASSPLGVTYNEQF
TRBV28	TRBJ1-4	NA	ASSLAGLRRLPPF
TRBV2	TRBJ2-7	NA	ASSELLRTGGTYEQY
TRBV7-2	TRBJ2-7	NA	ASSLTRDFEQY
TRBV6-1	TRBJ2-7	TRBD1	ASSEGTGRGEQY
TRBV6-5	TRBJ2-7	NA	ASSYAQGYEQY